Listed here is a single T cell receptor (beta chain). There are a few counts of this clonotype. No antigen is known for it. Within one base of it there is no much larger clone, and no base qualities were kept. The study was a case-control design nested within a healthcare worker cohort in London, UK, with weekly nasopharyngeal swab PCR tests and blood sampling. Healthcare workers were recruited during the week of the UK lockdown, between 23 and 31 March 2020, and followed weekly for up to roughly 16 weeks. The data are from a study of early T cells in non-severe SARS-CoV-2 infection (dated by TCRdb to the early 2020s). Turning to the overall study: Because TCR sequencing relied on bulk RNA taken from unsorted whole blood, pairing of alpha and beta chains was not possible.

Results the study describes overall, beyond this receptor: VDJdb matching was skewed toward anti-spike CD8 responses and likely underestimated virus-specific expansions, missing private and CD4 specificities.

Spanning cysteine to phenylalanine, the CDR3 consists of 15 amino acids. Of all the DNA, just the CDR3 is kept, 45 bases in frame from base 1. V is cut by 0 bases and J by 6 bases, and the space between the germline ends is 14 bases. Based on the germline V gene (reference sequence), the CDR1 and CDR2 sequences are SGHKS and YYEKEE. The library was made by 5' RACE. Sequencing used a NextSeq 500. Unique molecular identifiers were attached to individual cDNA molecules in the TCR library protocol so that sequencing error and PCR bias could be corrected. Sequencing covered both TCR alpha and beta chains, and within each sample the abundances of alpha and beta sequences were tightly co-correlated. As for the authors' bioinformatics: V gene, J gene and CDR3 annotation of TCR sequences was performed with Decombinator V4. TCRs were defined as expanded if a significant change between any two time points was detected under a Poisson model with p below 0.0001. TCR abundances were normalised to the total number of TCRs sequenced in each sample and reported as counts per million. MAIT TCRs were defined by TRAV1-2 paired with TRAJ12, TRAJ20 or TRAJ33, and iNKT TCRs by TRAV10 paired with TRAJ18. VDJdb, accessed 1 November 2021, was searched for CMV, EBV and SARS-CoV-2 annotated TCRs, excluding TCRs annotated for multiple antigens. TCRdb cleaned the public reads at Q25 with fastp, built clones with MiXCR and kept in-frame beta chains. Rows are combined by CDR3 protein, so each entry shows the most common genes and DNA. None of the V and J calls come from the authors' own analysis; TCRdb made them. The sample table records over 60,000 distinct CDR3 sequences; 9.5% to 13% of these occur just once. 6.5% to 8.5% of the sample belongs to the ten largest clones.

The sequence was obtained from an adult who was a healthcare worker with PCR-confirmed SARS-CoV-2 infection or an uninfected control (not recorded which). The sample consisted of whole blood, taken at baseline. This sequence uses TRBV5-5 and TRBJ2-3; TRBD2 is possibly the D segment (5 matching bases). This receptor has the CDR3 CASSLGAGPGDTQYF. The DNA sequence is TGTGCCAGCAGCTTGGGCGCTGGGCCGGGGGATACGCAGTATTTT.